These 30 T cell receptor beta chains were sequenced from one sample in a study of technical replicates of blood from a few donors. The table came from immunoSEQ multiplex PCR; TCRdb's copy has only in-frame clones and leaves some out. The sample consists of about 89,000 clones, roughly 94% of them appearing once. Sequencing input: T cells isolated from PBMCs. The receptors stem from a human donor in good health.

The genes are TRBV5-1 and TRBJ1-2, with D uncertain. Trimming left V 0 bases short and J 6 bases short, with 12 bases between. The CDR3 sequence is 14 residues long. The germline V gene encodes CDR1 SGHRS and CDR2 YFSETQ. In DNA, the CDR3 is TGCGCCAGCAGCTTGGCGGAGGTAAAGCATGGCTACACCTTC. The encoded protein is CASSLAEVKHGYTF. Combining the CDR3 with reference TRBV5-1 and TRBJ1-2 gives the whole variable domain KAGVTQTPRYLIKTRGQQVTLSCSPISGHRSVSWYQQTPGQGLQFLFEYFSETQRNKGNFPGRFSGRQFSNSRSEMNVSTLELGDSALYLCASSLAEVKHGYTFGSGTRLTVV.

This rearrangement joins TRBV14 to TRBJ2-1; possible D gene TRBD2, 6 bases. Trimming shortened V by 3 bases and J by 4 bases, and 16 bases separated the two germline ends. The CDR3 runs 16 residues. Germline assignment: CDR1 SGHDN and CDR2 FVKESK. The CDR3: CASSHGYGRGYNEQFF. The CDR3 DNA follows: TGTGCCAGCAGCCATGGGTACGGGAGAGGGTACAATGAGCAGTTCTTC.

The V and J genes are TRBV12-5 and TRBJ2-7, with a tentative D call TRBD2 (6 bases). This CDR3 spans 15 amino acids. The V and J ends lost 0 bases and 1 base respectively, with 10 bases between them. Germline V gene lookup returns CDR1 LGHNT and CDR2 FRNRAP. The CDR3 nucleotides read TGTGCTAGTGGTTTGGTAATTAGCGGATCCTACGAGCAGTACTTC. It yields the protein CASGLVISGSYEQYF.

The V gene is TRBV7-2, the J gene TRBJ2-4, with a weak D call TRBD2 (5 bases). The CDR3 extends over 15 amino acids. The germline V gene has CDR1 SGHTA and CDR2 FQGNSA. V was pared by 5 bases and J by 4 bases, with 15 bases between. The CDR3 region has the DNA TGTGCCAGCAGCCGGACCGGGATGGGGAAAAACATTCAGTACTTC. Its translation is CASSRTGMGKNIQYF.

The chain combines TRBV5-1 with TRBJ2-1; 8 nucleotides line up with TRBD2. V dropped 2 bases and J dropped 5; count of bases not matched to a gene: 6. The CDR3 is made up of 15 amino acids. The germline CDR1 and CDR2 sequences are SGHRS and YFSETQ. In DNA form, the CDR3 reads TGCGCCAGCAGCTTTACGGGGGGGCCCCACAATGAGCAGTTCTTC. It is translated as CASSFTGGPHNEQFF.

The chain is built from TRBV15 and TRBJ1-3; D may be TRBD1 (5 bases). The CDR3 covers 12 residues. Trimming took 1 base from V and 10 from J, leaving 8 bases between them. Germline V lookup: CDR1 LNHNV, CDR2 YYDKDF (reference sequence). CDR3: CATSRGTRTIYF. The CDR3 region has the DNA TGTGCCACCAGCAGAGGGACACGGACCATATATTTT.

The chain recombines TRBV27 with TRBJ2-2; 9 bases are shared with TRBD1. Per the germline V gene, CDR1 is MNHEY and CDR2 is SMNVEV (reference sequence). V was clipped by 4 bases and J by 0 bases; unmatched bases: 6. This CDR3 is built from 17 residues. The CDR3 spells CASSWGTGIANTGELFF. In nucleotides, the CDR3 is TGTGCCAGCAGTTGGGGGACAGGGATTGCGAACACCGGGGAGCTGTTTTTT.

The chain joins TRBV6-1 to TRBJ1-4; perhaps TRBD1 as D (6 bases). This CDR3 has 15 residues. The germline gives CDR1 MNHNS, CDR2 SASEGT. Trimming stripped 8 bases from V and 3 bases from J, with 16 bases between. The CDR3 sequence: CASRPGGQPNEKLFF. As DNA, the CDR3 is TGTGCCAGCCGCCCCGGGGGGCAGCCTAATGAAAAACTGTTTTTT.

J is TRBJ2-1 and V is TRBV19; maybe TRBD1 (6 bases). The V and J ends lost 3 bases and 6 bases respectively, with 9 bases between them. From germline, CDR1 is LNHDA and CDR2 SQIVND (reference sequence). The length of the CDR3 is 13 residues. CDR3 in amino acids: CASSISGVNEQFF. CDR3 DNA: TGTGCCAGTAGTATTTCAGGGGTCAATGAGCAGTTCTTC.

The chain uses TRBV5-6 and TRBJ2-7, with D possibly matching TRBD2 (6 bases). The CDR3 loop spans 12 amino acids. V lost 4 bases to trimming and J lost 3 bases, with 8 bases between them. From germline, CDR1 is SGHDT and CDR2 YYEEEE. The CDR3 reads CASSKGLYEQYF. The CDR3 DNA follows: TGTGCCAGCAGCAAGGGACTCTACGAGCAGTACTTC.

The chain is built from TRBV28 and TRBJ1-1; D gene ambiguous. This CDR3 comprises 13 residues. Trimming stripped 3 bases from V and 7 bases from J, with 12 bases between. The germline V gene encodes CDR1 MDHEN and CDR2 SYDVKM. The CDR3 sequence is CASSFSGRDEAFF. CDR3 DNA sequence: TGTGCCAGCAGTTTCTCGGGGAGAGATGAAGCTTTCTTT.

Here the CDR3 DNA reads TGTGCCAGCAAACCGGGACTAGCTTCTCCCGAGCAGTACTTC. Its protein product is CASKPGLASPEQYF. The chain employs TRBV6-5 and TRBJ2-7, with 9 bases identical to TRBD2. V lost 7 bases, J lost 6 bases, and 10 bases stayed unmatched. There are 14 residues in the CDR3. Germline CDR1 reads MNHEY; CDR2 reads SVGAGI.

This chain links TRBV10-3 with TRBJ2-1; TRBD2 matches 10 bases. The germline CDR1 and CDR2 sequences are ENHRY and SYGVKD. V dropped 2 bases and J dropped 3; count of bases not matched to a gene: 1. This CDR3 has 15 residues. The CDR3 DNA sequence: TGTGCCATCAGTGAGAGCGGGAGGGGCTACAATGAGCAGTTCTTC. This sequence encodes CAISESGRGYNEQFF.

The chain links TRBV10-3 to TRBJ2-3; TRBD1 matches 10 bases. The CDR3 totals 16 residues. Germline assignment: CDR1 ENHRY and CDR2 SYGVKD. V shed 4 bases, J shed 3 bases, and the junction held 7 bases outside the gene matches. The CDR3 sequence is CAISGDRGLGTDTQYF. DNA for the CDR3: TGTGCCATCAGTGGGGACAGGGGCCTGGGGACAGATACGCAGTATTTT.

CDR3 region: CASSNKFRNTEAFF. The CDR3 coding sequence is TGTGCCAGCAGCAATAAATTCAGGAACACTGAAGCTTTCTTT. V usage is TRBV11-3 and J usage is TRBJ1-1; D gene uncertain. The germline V gene encodes CDR1 SGHNT and CDR2 YENEEA. CDR3 length: 14 residues. V lost 5 bases and J lost 1, with 11 bases in between.

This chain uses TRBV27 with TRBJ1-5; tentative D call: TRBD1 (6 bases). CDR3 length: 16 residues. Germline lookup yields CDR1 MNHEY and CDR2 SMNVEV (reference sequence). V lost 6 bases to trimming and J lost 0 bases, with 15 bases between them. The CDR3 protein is CASRIGGPDSNQPQHF. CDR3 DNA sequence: TGTGCCAGCAGAATAGGGGGTCCCGATAGCAATCAGCCCCAGCATTTT.

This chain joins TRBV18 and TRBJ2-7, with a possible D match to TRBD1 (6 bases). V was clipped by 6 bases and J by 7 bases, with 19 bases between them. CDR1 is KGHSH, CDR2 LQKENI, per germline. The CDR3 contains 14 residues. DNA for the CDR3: TGTGCCAGCTCCCCAGTCGACAGGTTATCGGAGCAGTACTTC. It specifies CASSPVDRLSEQYF.

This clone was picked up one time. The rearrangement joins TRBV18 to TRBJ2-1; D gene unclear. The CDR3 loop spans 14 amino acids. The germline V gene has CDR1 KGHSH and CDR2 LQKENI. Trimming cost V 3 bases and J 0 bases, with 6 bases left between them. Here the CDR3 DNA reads TGTGCCAGCTCACCGCCAGACTCCTACAATGAGCAGTTCTTC. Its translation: CASSPPDSYNEQFF.

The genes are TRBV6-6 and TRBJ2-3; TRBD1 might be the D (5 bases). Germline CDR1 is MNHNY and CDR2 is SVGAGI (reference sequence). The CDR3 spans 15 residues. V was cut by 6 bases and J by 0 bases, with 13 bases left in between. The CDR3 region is CASSRQPTSTDTQYF. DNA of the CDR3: TGTGCCAGCAGCCGACAGCCGACGAGCACAGATACGCAGTATTTT.

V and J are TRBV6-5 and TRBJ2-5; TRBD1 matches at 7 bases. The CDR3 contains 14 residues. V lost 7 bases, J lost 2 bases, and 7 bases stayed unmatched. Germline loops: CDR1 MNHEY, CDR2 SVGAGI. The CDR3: CASIPYRGQETQYF. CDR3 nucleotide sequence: TGTGCCAGCATCCCATACAGGGGACAAGAGACCCAGTACTTC.

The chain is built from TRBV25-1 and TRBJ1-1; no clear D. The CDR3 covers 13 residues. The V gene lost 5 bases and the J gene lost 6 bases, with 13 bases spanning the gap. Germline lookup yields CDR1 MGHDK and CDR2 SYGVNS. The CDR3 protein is CASSTSGVAEAFF. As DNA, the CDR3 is TGTGCCAGCAGTACGAGTGGAGTTGCTGAAGCTTTCTTT.

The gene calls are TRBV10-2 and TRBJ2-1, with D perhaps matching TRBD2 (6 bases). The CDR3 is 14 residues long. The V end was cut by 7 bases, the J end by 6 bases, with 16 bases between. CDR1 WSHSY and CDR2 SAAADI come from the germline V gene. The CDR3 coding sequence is TGCGCCAGCACCAATCCCCGGACTATCAATGAGCAGTTCTTC. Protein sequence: CASTNPRTINEQFF.

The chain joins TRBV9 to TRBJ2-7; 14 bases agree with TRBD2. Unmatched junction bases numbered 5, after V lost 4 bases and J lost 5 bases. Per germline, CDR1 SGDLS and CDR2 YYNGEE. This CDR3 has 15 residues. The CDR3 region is CASSTGLAGAHEQYF. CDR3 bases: TGTGCCAGCAGCACGGGACTAGCGGGAGCCCACGAGCAGTACTTC.

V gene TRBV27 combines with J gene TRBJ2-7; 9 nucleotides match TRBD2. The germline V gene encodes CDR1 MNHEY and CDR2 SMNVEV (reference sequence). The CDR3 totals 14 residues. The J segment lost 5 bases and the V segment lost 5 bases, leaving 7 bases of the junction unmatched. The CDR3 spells CASSLAGFVHEQYF. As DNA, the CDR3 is TGTGCCAGCAGTCTAGCGGGATTTGTCCACGAGCAGTACTTC.

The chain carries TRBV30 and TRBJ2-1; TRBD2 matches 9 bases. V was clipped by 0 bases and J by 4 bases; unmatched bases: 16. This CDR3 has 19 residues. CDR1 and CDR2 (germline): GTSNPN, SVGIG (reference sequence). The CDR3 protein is CAWSVLESSGTSRYNEQFF. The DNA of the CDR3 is TGTGCCTGGAGTGTACTTGAGTCTTCCGGGACTAGCAGGTACAATGAGCAGTTCTTC.

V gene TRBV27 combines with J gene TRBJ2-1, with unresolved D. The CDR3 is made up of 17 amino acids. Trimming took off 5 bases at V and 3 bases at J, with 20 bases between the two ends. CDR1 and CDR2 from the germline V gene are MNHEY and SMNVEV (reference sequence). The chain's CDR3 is CASSNRPQVSSYNEQFF. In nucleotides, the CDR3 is TGTGCCAGCAGTAACCGTCCGCAGGTTTCAAGCTACAATGAGCAGTTCTTC.

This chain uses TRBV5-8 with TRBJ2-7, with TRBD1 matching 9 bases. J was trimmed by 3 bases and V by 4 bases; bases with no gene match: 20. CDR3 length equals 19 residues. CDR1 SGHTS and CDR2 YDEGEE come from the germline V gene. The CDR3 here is CASSRMGTGLSTPDYEQYF. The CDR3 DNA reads TGTGCCAGCAGCCGCATGGGGACAGGGCTTAGCACACCAGACTACGAGCAGTACTTC.

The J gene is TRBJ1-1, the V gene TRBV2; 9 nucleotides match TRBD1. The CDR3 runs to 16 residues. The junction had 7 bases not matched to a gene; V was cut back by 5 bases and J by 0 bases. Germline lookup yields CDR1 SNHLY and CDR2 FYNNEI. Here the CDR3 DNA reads TGTGCCAGCAGTCGAGGACAGGGGAAGATGAACACTGAAGCTTTCTTT. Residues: CASSRGQGKMNTEAFF. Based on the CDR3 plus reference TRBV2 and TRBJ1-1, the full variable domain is EPEVTQTPSHQVTQMGQEVILRCVPISNHLYFYWYRQILGQKVEFLVSFYNNEISEKSEIFDDQFSVERPDGSNFTLKIRSTKLEDSAMYFCASSRGQGKMNTEAFFGQGTRLTVV.

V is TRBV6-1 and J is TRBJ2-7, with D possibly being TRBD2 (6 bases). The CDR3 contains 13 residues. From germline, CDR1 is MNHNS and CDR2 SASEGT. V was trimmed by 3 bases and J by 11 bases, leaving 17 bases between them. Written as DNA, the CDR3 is TGTGCCAGCAGTGAGGAGACTAGGAGCGTTGAGTACTTC. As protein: CASSEETRSVEYF.

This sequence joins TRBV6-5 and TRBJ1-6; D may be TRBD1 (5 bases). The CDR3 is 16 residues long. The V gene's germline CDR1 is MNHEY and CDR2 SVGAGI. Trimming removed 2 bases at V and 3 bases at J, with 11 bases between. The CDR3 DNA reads TGTGCCAGCAGTTACCCCGGGGACTACTATAATTCACCCCTCCACTTT. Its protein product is CASSYPGDYYNSPLHF.